These T cell receptor beta chains were read from a single sample in a study of blood T cell repertoires in COVID-19. Profiling relied on immunoSEQ multiplex PCR, and the TCRdb table lists in-frame clones only, not all of them. The table records hundreds of thousands of clones, 89% of them present only once. The specimen was PBMCs or T cells enriched from blood (not recorded which). All receptors come from a woman in her 40s who had recovered from COVID-19. Both conserved end residues are part of each CDR3. D genes are given only for firm matches. Clone size is given for some rows only: seen once, a few or many times, or a class if the clone is expanded.

- TRBJ1-1 - TRBV7-2 CASSLAIAGTSGFFF TGTGCCAGCAGCTTAGCGATCGCCGGGACAAGTGGCTTCTTCTTT
- TRBJ2-3 TRBD2 TRBV5-4 CASSIVAGGLDTQYF TGTGCCAGCAGCATCGTAGCGGGAGGTTTAGATACGCAGTATTTT
- TRBJ2-5 - TRBV5-1 CASSPTRETQYF TGCGCCAGCAGCCCTACTAGGGAGACCCAGTACTTC
- TRBJ1-1 - TRBV11-2 CASSLMVEGEAFF TGTGCCAGCAGCTTGATGGTTGAGGGTGAAGCTTTCTTT
- TRBJ2-5 - TRBV27 CASSSRYAGTQETQYF TGTGCCAGCAGTTCTCGCTACGCCGGGACTCAAGAGACCCAGTACTTC
- TRBJ1-6 - TRBV3-1/TRBV3-2 CASSQGSVRGDSPLHF TGTGCCAGCAGCCAAGGATCGGTTAGGGGTGATTCACCCCTCCACTTT
- TRBJ2-2 TRBD1 TRBV24-1 CATSDPLGQGPANTGELFF TGTGCCACCAGTGATCCCCTCGGACAGGGTCCGGCGAACACCGGGGAGCTGTTTTTT
- TRBJ1-4 TRBD1 TRBV6-5 CASRDRATNEKLFF TGTGCCAGCAGGGACAGGGCGACTAATGAAAAACTGTTTTTT
- TRBJ2-3 - TRBV24-1 CATSDPSAGGTDTQYF TGTGCCACCAGCGACCCCTCGGCAGGGGGCACAGATACGCAGTATTTT
- TRBJ1-1 TRBD1 TRBV29-1 CSVDTGGADTEAFF TGCAGCGTCGATACAGGGGGAGCGGACACTGAAGCTTTCTTT
once TRBJ1-1 TRBD1 TRBV7-3 CASSSGTGVAEAFF TGTGCCAGCAGCTCCGGGACAGGGGTCGCTGAAGCTTTCTTT
- TRBJ1-2 - TRBV27 CASSLYPTSVRGYTF TGTGCCAGCAGTTTATACCCCACCTCAGTGCGGGGCTACACCTTC
once TRBJ1-2 - TRBV7-8 CASSLAGSSNYGYTF TGTGCCAGCAGCTTAGCGGGCAGCTCTAACTATGGCTACACCTTC
once TRBJ2-7 TRBD1 TRBV11-3 CASSALTGDGYEQYF TGTGCCAGCAGCGCGCTGACAGGGGATGGGTACGAGCAGTACTTC
- TRBJ1-1 TRBD1 TRBV7-2 CASSSKDRGSTEAFF TGTGCCAGCAGCTCAAAGGACAGGGGGAGCACTGAAGCTTTCTTT
- TRBJ1-2 - TRBV1 CTSSPQGRDRVSNYGYTF TGCACCAGCAGCCCCCAGGGCCGGGACAGGGTGTCTAACTATGGCTACACCTTC
- TRBJ2-7 TRBD1 TRBV25-1 CASSPYRDRGREQYF TGTGCCAGCTCCCCTTACCGGGACAGGGGTCGAGAGCAGTACTTC
once TRBJ2-1 TRBD1 TRBV6-2/TRBV6-3 CASSRTGIGSYNEQFF TGTGCCAGCAGCCGGACAGGGATTGGGTCCTACAATGAGCAGTTCTTC
- TRBJ2-7 - TRBV5-5 CASSPVWGGVYEQYF TGTGCCAGCAGCCCGGTTTGGGGCGGGGTATACGAGCAGTACTTC
few TRBJ2-2 TRBD1 TRBV19 CASTSLGQGKALGGGTGELFF TGTGCCAGTACCTCTTTGGGACAGGGAAAAGCCCTAGGGGGTGGAACCGGGGAGCTGTTTTTT
- TRBJ1-5 TRBD1 TRBV7-9 CASSYGTGNQPQHF TGTGCCAGCAGCTACGGGACAGGCAATCAGCCCCAGCATTTT
once TRBJ2-1 - TRBV5-1 CASSLVYNEQFF TGCGCCAGCAGCTTGGTATACAATGAGCAGTTCTTC
- TRBJ1-1 TRBD1 TRBV4-1 CASSRDRERTEAFF TGCGCCAGCAGCCGGGACAGGGAAAGGACTGAAGCTTTCTTT
once TRBJ2-3 TRBD2 TRBV25-1 CASSPLAGVGTDTQYF TGTGCCAGCAGTCCCCTAGCGGGAGTTGGCACAGATACGCAGTATTTT
- TRBJ2-1 TRBD2 TRBV9 CASSVAAGLAGWNAEQFF TGTGCCAGCAGCGTAGCGGCGGGACTAGCGGGATGGAATGCTGAGCAGTTCTTC
- TRBJ1-2 - TRBV5-1 CASGQGRDYGYTF TGCGCCAGCGGCCAGGGGAGGGACTATGGCTACACCTTC
once TRBJ2-2 TRBD1 TRBV24-1 CATQPGQGYTGELFF TGTGCCACCCAGCCGGGACAGGGTTATACCGGGGAGCTGTTTTTT
- TRBJ1-5 - TRBV6-2/TRBV6-3 CASSRTSRTGQPQHF TGTGCCAGCAGTCGGACATCCAGAACCGGTCAGCCCCAGCATTTT
- TRBJ2-1 TRBD2 TRBV7-6 CASSYLAGGIHEQFF TGTGCCAGCAGCTACCTAGCGGGGGGCATCCATGAGCAGTTCTTC
- TRBJ2-2 TRBD2 TRBV9 CASSVAVAGGNTGELFF TGTGCCAGCAGCGTAGCAGTCGCGGGAGGGAACACCGGGGAGCTGTTTTTT
- TRBJ2-7 - TRBV7-2 CASSLVFQKYEQYF TGTGCCAGCAGCTTAGTATTTCAGAAGTACGAGCAGTACTTC
- TRBJ1-5 TRBD1 TRBV29-1 CSVGRDRDQPQHF TGCAGCGTTGGACGGGACAGGGATCAGCCCCAGCATTTT
- TRBJ2-2 TRBD1 TRBV5-1 CASSSSGTGDTGELFF TGCGCCAGCAGCTCTTCCGGGACAGGGGACACCGGGGAGCTGTTTTTT
- TRBJ2-1 TRBD2 TRBV3-1/TRBV3-2 CASSLRLAGSNEQFF TGTGCCAGCAGCCTTAGACTAGCGGGGAGCAATGAGCAGTTCTTC
- TRBJ2-1 TRBD1 TRBV11-3 CASSLGQGAGEQFF TGTGCCAGCAGCTTAGGACAGGGGGCCGGTGAGCAGTTCTTC
few TRBJ2-3 TRBD1 TRBV29-1 CSGTYGQGSTDTQYF TGCAGCGGGACTTATGGACAGGGGAGCACAGATACGCAGTATTTT
- TRBJ2-1 TRBD2 TRBV7-9 CAGSRSGGASNEQFF TGTGCCGGGAGCCGTAGCGGGGGGGCGAGCAATGAGCAGTTCTTC
- TRBJ1-2 TRBD1 TRBV29-1 CSVGTDTNYGYTF TGCAGCGTCGGGACAGATACTAACTATGGCTACACCTTC
- TRBJ2-2 TRBD2 TRBV24-1 CATSSPGLALYTGELFF TGTGCCACCAGTTCCCCTGGACTAGCTCTCTACACCGGGGAGCTGTTTTTT
- TRBJ2-7 - TRBV2 CASYRDTTSYEQYF TGTGCCAGCTACCGGGACACAACCTCCTACGAGCAGTACTTC
- TRBJ2-7 - TRBV27 CASSLTGINEQYF TGTGCCAGCAGTTTAACAGGGATCAACGAGCAGTACTTC
- TRBJ2-1 TRBD2 TRBV9 CASSTMGLAALGEQFF TGTGCCAGCAGCACAATGGGACTAGCGGCTTTGGGTGAGCAGTTCTTC
- TRBJ2-1 TRBD2 TRBV7-6 CASSLGTSGYNEQFF TGTGCCAGCAGCTTAGGGACTAGCGGTTACAATGAGCAGTTCTTC
- TRBJ2-2 TRBD2 TRBV5-1 CASSASGNTGELFF TGCGCCAGCTCCGCTAGCGGCAACACCGGGGAGCTGTTTTTT
- TRBJ2-1 TRBD1 TRBV11-2 CASSLEIRTGHVNEQFF TGTGCCAGCAGCTTAGAGATTAGGACAGGACACGTCAATGAGCAGTTCTTC
- TRBJ1-5 TRBD1 TRBV28 CASLGGDSRGQPQHF TGTGCCAGTCTCGGAGGGGACAGTCGGGGGCAGCCCCAGCATTTT
- TRBJ2-3 TRBD2 TRBV7-2 CASSANSGVADTQYF TGTGCCAGCAGCGCAAACAGCGGGGTGGCAGATACGCAGTATTTT
- TRBJ1-1 TRBD1 TRBV29-1 CSVEGTGGSGTEAFF TGCAGCGTTGAGGGGACAGGGGGCTCGGGCACTGAAGCTTTCTTT
- TRBJ2-1 - TRBV29-1 CSVDRGGGREQFF TGCAGCGTTGATAGGGGGGGCGGGCGCGAGCAGTTCTTC
- TRBJ2-5 TRBD2 TRBV29-1 CSVGTGGARETQYF TGCAGCGTTGGCACCGGGGGGGCCCGAGAGACCCAGTACTTC
- TRBJ1-1 - TRBV18 CASSPVGQDTEAFF TGTGCCAGCTCACCAGTGGGTCAGGACACTGAAGCTTTCTTT
- TRBJ1-2 - TRBV24-1 CATSDPERGGYGYTF TGTGCCACCAGTGATCCCGAGAGGGGAGGCTATGGCTACACCTTC
once TRBJ2-7 TRBD2 TRBV3-1/TRBV3-2 CASSPGTNEQYF TGTGCCAGCAGCCCCGGGACTAACGAGCAGTACTTC
- TRBJ1-1 TRBD1 TRBV5-3 CARSPGTGAILTEAFF TGTGCCAGAAGCCCAGGGACAGGGGCAATTCTCACTGAAGCTTTCTTT
- TRBJ1-2 - TRBV11-2 CASSLGPGGYGYTF TGTGCCAGCAGCTTAGGGCCGGGAGGCTATGGCTACACCTTC
- TRBJ2-4 - TRBV11-3 CASSSSSEAGNIQYF TGTGCCAGCAGTAGTTCATCGGAAGCCGGGAACATTCAGTACTTC
few TRBJ1-5 TRBD1 TRBV4-3 CASSRVAGGHQPQHF TGCGCCAGCAGCCGTGTGGCAGGGGGCCATCAGCCCCAGCATTTT
once TRBJ2-3 - TRBV11-3 CASSLFRGTETDTQYF TGTGCCAGCAGCTTATTCCGCGGGACGGAGACAGATACGCAGTATTTT
- TRBJ2-1 - TRBV7-6 CASSPGTLFYNEQFF TGTGCCAGCAGCCCCGGGACATTGTTCTACAATGAGCAGTTCTTC
- TRBJ1-1 - TRBV7-9 CASLGGTTEAFF TGTGCCAGCTTAGGGGGTACCACTGAAGCTTTCTTT